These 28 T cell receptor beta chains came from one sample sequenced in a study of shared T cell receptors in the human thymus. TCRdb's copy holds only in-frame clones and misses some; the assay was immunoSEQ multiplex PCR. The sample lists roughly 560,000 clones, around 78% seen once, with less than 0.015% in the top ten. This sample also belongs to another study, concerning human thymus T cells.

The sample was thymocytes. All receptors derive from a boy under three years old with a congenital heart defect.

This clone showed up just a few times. This chain's CDR3 is CASSHEQGTYNEQFF. DNA of the CDR3: TGTGCCAGCAGCCATGAGCAGGGAACCTACAATGAGCAGTTCTTC. This rearrangement joins TRBV11-3 to TRBJ2-1; weak D call: TRBD1 (5 bases). The CDR3 spans 15 residues. Trimming removed 5 bases at V and 2 bases at J, with 13 bases between. CDR1 and CDR2 (germline): SGHNT, YENEEA.

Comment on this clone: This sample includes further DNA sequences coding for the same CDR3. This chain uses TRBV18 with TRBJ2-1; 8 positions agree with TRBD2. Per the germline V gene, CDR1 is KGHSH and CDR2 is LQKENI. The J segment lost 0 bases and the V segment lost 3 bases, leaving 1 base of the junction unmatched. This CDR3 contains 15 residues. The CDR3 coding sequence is TGTGCCAGCTCACCCAGCGGGAGCTCCTACAATGAGCAGTTCTTC. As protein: CASSPSGSSYNEQFF.

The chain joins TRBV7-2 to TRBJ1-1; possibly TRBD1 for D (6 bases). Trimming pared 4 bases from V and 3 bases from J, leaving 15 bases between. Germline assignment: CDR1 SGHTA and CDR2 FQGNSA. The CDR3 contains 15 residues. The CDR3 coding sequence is TGTGCCAGCAGCTCCCCACAGGGAATCGACACTGAAGCTTTCTTT. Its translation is CASSSPQGIDTEAFF.

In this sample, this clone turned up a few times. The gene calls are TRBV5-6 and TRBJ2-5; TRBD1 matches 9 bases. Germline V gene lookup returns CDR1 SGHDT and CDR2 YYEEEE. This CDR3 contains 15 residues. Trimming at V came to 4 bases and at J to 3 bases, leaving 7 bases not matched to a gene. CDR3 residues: CASSIQGTGKETQYF. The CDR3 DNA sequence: TGTGCCAGCAGCATTCAAGGGACAGGGAAAGAGACCCAGTACTTC.

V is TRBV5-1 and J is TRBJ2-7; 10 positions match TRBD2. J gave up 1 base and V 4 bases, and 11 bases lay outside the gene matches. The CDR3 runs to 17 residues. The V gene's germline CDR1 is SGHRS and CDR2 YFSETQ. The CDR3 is CASSPRPSGSPSYEQYF. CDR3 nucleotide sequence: TGCGCCAGCAGCCCACGCCCTAGCGGGAGCCCATCCTACGAGCAGTACTTC.

The CDR3 is CASSRGQPKANYGYTF. The CDR3 nucleotides read TGTGCCAGCAGTAGGGGACAGCCAAAAGCTAACTATGGCTACACCTTC. The chain joins TRBV27 to TRBJ1-2; 7 nucleotides agree with TRBD1. Germline lookup yields CDR1 MNHEY and CDR2 SMNVEV (reference sequence). V lost 5 bases, J lost 0 bases, and 9 bases stayed unmatched. The CDR3 totals 16 residues.

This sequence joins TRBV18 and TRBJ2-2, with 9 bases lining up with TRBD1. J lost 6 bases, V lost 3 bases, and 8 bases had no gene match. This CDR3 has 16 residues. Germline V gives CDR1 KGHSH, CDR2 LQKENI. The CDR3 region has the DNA TGTGCCAGCTCACCGGCCCGGGACAGGGTACCCGGGGAGCTGTTTTTT. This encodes CASSPARDRVPGELFF.

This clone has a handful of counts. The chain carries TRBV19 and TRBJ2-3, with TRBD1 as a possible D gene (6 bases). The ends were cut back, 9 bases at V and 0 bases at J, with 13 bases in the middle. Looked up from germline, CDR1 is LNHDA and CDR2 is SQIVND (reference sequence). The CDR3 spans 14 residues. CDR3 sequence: CASRTESSTDTQYF. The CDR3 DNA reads TGTGCCAGCAGGACAGAAAGTAGCACAGATACGCAGTATTTT.

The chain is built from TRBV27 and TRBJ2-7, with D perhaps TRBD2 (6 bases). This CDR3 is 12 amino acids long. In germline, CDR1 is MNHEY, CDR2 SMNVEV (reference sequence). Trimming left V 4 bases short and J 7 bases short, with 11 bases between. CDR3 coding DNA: TGTGCCAGCAGTTGGGACTCCGGGGAGCAGTACTTC. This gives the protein CASSWDSGEQYF.

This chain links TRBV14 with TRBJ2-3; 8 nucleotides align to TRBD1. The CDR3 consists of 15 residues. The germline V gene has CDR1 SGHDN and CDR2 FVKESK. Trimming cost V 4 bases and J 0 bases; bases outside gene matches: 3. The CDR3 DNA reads TGTGCCAGCAGCCGGGACAGGTATAGCACAGATACGCAGTATTTT. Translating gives CASSRDRYSTDTQYF.

The DNA for the CDR3 is TGCGCCAGCAGCCAAGTAGGGGTCGGACGGAGAATCTACGAGCAGTACTTC. Protein sequence: CASSQVGVGRRIYEQYF. This chain joins TRBV4-1 and TRBJ2-7; TRBD1 might be the D (5 bases). The germline gives CDR1 MGHRA, CDR2 YSYEKL. This CDR3 comprises 17 residues. V lost 1 base and J lost 3, with 19 bases in between.

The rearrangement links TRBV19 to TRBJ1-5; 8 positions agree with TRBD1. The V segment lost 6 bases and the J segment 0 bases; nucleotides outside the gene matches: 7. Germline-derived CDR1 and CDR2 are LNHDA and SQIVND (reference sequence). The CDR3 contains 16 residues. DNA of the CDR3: TGTGCCAGTAGGGTCCGGGACAGGTATAGCAATCAGCCCCAGCATTTT. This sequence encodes CASRVRDRYSNQPQHF.

The CDR3 protein is CASSYKGRGPDTQYF. The DNA of the CDR3 is TGTGCCAGCAGTTACAAGGGCCGAGGGCCGGATACGCAGTATTTT. This chain joins TRBV6-5 and TRBJ2-3; a weak D match, TRBD2 (5 bases). Germline CDR1 is MNHEY and CDR2 is SVGAGI. This CDR3 spans 15 amino acids. The V end was cut by 2 bases, the J end by 6 bases, with 15 bases between.

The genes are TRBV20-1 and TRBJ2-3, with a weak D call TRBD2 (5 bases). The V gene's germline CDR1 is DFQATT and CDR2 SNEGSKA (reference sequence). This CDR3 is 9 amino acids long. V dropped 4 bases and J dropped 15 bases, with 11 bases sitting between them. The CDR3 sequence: CSATLGFYF. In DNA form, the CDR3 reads TGCAGTGCTACACTAGGTTTTTATTTT.

Here the CDR3 DNA reads TGTGCCAGCAGTTACTCTCGTAAATACGAGCAGTACTTC. Protein product: CASSYSRKYEQYF. V usage is TRBV6-5 and J usage is TRBJ2-7, with D unresolved. Trimming took off 0 bases at V and 4 bases at J, with 7 bases between the two ends. Germline CDR1 MNHEY, CDR2 SVGAGI. There are 13 residues in the CDR3.

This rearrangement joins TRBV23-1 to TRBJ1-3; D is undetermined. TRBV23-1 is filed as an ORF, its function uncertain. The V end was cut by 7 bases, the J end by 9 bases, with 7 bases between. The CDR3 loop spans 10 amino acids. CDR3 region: CASTQATIYF. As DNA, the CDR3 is TGCGCCAGCACCCAGGCCACCATATATTTT.

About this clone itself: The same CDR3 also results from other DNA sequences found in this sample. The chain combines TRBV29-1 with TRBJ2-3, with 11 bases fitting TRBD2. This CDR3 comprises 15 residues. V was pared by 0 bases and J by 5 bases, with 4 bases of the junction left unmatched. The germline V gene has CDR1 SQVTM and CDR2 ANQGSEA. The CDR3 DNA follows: TGCAGCGTTGAAGAACTAGCGGGAGCTGAAGATACGCAGTATTTT. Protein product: CSVEELAGAEDTQYF.

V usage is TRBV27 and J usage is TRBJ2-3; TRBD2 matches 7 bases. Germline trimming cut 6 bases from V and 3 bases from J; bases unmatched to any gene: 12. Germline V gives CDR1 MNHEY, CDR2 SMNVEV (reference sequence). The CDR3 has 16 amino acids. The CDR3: CASSPLRERGTDTQYF. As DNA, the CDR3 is TGTGCCAGCAGCCCTTTGCGGGAGAGGGGTACAGATACGCAGTATTTT.

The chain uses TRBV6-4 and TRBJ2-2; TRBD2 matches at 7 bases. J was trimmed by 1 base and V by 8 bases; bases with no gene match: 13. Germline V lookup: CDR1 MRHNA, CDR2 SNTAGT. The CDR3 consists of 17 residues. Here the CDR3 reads CASSSGASGGNTGELFF. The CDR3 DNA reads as TGTGCCAGCTCCTCCGGGGCTAGCGGAGGGAACACCGGGGAGCTGTTTTTT.

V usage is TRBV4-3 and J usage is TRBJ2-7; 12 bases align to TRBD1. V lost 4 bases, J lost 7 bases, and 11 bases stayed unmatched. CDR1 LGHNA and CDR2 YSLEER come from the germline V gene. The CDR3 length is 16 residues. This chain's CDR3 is CASSRVRDRGLGEQYF. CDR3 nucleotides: TGCGCCAGCAGCCGAGTTCGGGACAGGGGGCTAGGTGAGCAGTACTTC.

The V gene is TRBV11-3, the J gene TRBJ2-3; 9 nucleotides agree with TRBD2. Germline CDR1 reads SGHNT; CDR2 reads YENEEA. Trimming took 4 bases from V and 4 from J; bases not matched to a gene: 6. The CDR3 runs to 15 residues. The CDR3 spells CASSCSGSNADTQYF. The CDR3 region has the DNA TGTGCCAGCAGCTGTAGCGGGAGTAACGCAGATACGCAGTATTTT.

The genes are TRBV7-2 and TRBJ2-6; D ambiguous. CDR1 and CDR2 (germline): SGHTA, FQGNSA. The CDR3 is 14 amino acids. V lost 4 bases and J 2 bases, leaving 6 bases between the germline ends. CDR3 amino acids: CASSSKPGANVLTF. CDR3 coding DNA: TGTGCCAGCAGCTCCAAGCCTGGGGCCAACGTCCTGACTTTC.

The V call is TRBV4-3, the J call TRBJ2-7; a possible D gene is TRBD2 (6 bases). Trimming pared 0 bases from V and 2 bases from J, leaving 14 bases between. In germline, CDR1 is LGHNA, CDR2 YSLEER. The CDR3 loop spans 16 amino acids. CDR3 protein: CASSQDGGFSAYEQYF. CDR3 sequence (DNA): TGCGCCAGCAGCCAAGATGGGGGGTTTAGCGCCTACGAGCAGTACTTC.

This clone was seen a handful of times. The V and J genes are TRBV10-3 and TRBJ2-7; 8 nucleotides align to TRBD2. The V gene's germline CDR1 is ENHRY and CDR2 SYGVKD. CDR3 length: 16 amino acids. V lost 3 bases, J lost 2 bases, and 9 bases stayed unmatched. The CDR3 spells CAISDNPTSVTYEQYF. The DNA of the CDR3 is TGTGCCATCAGTGACAACCCGACTAGCGTCACCTACGAGCAGTACTTC.

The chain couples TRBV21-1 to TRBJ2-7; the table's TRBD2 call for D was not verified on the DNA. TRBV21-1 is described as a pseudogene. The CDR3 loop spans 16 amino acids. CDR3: CASSPQISPVCYEQYF. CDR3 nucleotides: TGTGCCAGCAGCCCCCAAATTAGCCCCGTTTGCTACGAGCAGTACTTC.

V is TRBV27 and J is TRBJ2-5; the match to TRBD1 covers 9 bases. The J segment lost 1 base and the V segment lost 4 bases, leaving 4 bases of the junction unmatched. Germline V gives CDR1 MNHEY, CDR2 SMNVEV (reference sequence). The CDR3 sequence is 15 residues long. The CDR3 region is CASSYRQGGQETQYF. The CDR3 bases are TGTGCCAGCAGTTATAGACAGGGGGGCCAAGAGACCCAGTACTTC.

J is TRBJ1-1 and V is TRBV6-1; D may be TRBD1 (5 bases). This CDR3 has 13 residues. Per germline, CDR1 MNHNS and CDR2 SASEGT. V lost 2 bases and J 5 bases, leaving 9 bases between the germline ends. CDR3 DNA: TGTGCCAGCAGTGAACAGGGCCGGACTGAAGCTTTCTTT. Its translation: CASSEQGRTEAFF.

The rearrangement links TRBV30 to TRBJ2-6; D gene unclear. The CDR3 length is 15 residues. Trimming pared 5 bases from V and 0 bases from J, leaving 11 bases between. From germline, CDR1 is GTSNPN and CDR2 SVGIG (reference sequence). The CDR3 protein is CAWGRSSSGANVLTF. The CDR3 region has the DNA TGTGCCTGGGGCAGATCCTCCTCTGGGGCCAACGTCCTGACTTTC. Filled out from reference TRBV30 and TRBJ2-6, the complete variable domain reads SQTIHQWPATLVQPVGSPLSLECTVEGTSNPNLYWYRQAAGRGLQLLFYSVGIGQISSEVPQNLSASRPQDRQFILSSKKLLLSDSGFYLCAWGRSSSGANVLTFGAGSRLTVL.